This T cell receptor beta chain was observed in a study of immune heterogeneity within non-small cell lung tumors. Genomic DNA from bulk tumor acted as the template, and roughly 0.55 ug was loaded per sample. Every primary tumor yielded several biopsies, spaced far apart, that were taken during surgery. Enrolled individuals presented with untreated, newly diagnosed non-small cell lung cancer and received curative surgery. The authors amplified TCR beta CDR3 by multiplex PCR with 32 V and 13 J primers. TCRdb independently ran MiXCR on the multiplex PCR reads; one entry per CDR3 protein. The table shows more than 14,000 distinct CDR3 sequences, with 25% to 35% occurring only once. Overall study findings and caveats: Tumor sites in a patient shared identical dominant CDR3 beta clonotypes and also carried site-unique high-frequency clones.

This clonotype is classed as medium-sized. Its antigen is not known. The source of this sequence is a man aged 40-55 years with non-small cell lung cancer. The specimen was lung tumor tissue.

CDR3 sequence reads: CASSYSASGSIYEQYF. CDR3 in DNA: TGTGCCAGCAGTTACTCGGCTAGCGGGAGTATCTACGAGCAGTACTTC. The rearrangement uses TRBV6-2 or TRBV6-3 and TRBJ2-7, with 10 nucleotides matching TRBD2. V lost 0 bases, J lost 3 bases, and 5 bases stayed unmatched. CDR1 MNHEY and CDR2 SVGEGT come from the germline V gene. The CDR3 sequence is 16 residues long.